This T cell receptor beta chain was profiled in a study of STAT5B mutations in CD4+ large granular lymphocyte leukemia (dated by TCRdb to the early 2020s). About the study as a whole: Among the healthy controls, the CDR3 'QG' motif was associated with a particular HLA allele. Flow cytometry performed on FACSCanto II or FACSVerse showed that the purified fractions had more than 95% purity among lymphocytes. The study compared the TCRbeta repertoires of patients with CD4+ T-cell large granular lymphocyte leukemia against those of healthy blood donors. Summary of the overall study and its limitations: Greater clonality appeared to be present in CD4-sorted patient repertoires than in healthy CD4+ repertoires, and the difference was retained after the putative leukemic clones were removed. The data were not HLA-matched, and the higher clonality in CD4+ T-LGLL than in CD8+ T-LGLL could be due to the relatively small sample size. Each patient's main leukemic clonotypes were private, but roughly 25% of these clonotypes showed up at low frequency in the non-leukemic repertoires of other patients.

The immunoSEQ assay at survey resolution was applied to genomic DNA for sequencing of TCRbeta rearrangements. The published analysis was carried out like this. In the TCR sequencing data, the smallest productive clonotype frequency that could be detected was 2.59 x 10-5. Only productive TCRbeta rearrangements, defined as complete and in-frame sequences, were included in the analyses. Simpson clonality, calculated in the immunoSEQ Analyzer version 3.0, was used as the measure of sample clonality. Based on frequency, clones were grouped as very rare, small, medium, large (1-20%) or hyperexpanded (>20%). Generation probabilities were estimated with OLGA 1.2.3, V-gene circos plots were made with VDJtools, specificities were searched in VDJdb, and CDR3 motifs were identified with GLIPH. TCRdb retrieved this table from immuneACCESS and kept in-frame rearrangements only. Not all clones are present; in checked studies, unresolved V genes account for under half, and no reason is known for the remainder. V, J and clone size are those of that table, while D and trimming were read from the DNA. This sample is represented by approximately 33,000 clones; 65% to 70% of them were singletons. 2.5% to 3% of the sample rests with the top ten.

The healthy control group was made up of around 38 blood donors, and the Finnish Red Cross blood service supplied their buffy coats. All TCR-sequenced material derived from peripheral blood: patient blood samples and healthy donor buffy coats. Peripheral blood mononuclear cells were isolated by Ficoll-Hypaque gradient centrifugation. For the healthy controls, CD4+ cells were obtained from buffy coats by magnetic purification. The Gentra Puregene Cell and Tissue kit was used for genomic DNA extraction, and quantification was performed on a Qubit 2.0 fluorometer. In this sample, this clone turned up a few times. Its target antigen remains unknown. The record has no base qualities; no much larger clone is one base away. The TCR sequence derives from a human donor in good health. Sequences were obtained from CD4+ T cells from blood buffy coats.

In nucleotide form, the sequence is TGTGCCAGCAGCAACTCACGGTCCACAGTTACAGATACGCAGTATTTT. This yields the protein CASSNSRSTVTDTQYF. The rearrangement joined TRBV21-1 to TRBJ2-3; the table's D call, TRBD1, has no DNA check behind it. TRBV21-1 is a pseudogene. Including cysteine and phenylalanine, the CDR3 has 16 amino acids. Of all the DNA, just the CDR3 is kept, 48 bases in frame from base 1.